The present entry profiles one T cell receptor beta chain with its context. The method was immunoSEQ multiplex PCR; TCRdb's version includes in-frame clones alone and lacks a portion of them. In the table there are 450,000 to 500,000 clones, approximately 84% of which are singletons. The data were taken from a study of shared clonotypes between healthy human individuals. Germline CDR1 reads KGHSH; CDR2 reads LQKENI. V lost 4 bases and J 6 bases, leaving 13 bases between the germline ends. The length of the CDR3 is 14 residues. V gene TRBV18 combines with J gene TRBJ2-1; D possibly corresponds to TRBD2 (6 bases). This clonotype originated in a woman in her thirties or forties in good health. Some clones in this sample may be carry-over from other donors' samples. Sequenced sample: PBMCs. The CDR3 DNA reads TGTGCCAGCTCACTGGGGACTTATACCAATGAGCAGTTCTTC. Translation: CASSLGTYTNEQFF.